This T cell receptor beta chain was recorded in a study of cytomegalovirus exposure and HLA in healthy donors. V lost 7 bases, J lost 4 bases, and 14 bases lay in between. The germline gives CDR1 SGHDT, CDR2 YYEEEE. There are 13 residues in the CDR3. The PCR employed 60 Vbeta primers together with 13 Jbeta primers. The data were produced by immunoSEQ multiplex PCR, yet TCRdb's version contains in-frame clones alone and is incomplete. The table has about 99,000 clones, around 80% seen once. The chain combines TRBV5-6 with TRBJ1-2, with D perhaps TRBD1 (6 bases). Material: PBMCs. This TCR derives from a male donor in good health and CMV-seropositive. CDR3 protein: CASHLGGSYGYTF. The CDR3 DNA follows: TGTGCCAGCCACTTGGGGGGCAGCTATGGCTACACCTTC. The full variable domain, completed using reference TRBV5-6 and TRBJ1-2, is DAGVTQSPTHLIKTRGQQVTLRCSPKSGHDTVSWYQQALGQGPQFIFQYYEEEERQRGNFPDRFSGHQFPNYSSELNVNALLLGDSALYLCASHLGGSYGYTFGSGTRLTVV.